This TCR beta chain was profiled in a study of T cells after yellow fever vaccination. Study-level background: Low-cell-number fractions were prepared with SMART-Seq v4 Ultra Low Input. Findings and caveats of the study: Post-booster repertoires again held most primary-vaccination clones (approximately 96% CD4, about 90% CD8). The bulk population could contribute abundant contaminating clonotypes to FACS-sorted repertoires.

The 5'RACE template-switching step produced TCR cDNA and added a universal primer site and UMIs. TCRdb re-derived calls from the 5' RACE reads in MiXCR, one entry per CDR3 protein. The data hold almost 600,000 distinct CDR3 sequences, with 13% observed a single time. CDR3 length: 14 residues. Germline V CDR1 and CDR2: DFQATT, SNEGSKA (reference sequence). After removal of 5 bases from V and 4 bases from J, the junction contained 6 bases not matched to a gene. Points on this clonotype: Its antigen remains unknown.

Source: PBMCs, taken on the day of the yellow fever booster vaccination. This chain connects TRBV20-1 to TRBJ2-1; 9 positions match TRBD2. The receptor's source is a man between 25 and 39 years old who received the YFV17D yellow fever vaccine. The CDR3 nucleotides are TGCAGTGCTTTACTGACTAGCGGTTACAATGAGCAGTTCTTC. Translating it yields CSALLTSGYNEQFF.